This T cell receptor (beta chain) was documented in a study of cytomegalovirus exposure and HLA in healthy donors. Points on this clone: Its antigen is not known.

The CDR3 spans 13 residues. With V trimmed by 5 bases and J by 5 bases, 2 bases remained unmatched. The germline gives CDR1 LNHNV, CDR2 YYDKDF (reference sequence). Points from the study as a whole: According to the study, roughly 160 TCR beta chains were cytomegalovirus-associated. The authors later found HLA-associated TCR beta chains more clonally expanded than equally common others.

PCR involved 60 Vbeta and 13 Jbeta primers. Measured with immunoSEQ multiplex PCR; TCRdb has only the in-frame clones, and not every one. The table records roughly 56,000 clones, 65% to 85% of them present only once. What was sequenced was PBMCs. The TCR comes from a boy under 18 in good health and CMV-seropositive. The chain has TRBV15 and TRBJ2-7, with TRBD2 matching over 11 bases. The CDR3 DNA follows: TGTGCCACCAGCGTACTAGCGGGGGACGAGCAGTACTTC. The encoded protein is CATSVLAGDEQYF.